The rows below give T cell receptor beta chains drawn from one sample of a study of CD8 T cells in Susac syndrome. TCRdb reanalysed the immunoSEQ multiplex PCR reads using MiXCR and keeps one entry per CDR3 protein. The table has about 140,000 distinct CDR3 sequences, 85% to 95% seen once. The sequenced sample consisted of CD8+ T cells from PBMCs. These receptors all come from a human donor with Susac syndrome. CDR3s include the opening cysteine and the closing phenylalanine or tryptophan. A D gene is named only where the DNA matches it firmly. The size of a clone is reported for some rows only, either as once, few or many, or as a class for expanded clones.

>TRBV3-1|-|TRBJ2-5|TRBD2
CASSQDQGLAGVVTQYF
TGTGCCAGCAGCCAAGACCAGGGACTAGCGGGAGTCGTGACCCAGTACTTC
>TRBV27|-|TRBJ2-7|-
CASSFGPGFEQYF
TGTGCCAGCAGTTTCGGGCCCGGGTTCGAGCAGTACTTC
>TRBV27|-|TRBJ2-7|TRBD1
CASSQGASGYEQYF
TGTGCCAGCAGCCAGGGGGCTTCAGGCTACGAGCAGTACTTC
>TRBV9|-|TRBJ2-7|-
CASSVGGNEQYF
TGTGCCAGCAGCGTAGGAGGCAACGAGCAGTACTTC
>TRBV13|-|TRBJ2-1|-
CASSLGLAPKNEQFF
TGTGCCAGCAGCTTAGGCCTAGCCCCGAAGAATGAGCAGTTCTTC
>TRBV24-1|-|TRBJ2-7|-
CATSGLIYEQYF
TGTGCCACCAGTGGGCTGATCTACGAGCAGTACTTC
>TRBV19|-|TRBJ2-1|-
CASSIPDGAYNEQFF
TGTGCCAGTAGTATCCCCGACGGAGCCTACAATGAGCAGTTCTTC
>TRBV28|-|TRBJ2-1|-
CASSLCTGCYNEQFF
TGTGCCAGCAGTTTATGCACAGGTTGCTACAATGAGCAGTTCTTC
>TRBV27|once|TRBJ2-3|-
CASSFEQGRLGTDTQYF
TGTGCCAGCAGTTTTGAACAGGGCCGACTAGGTACAGATACGCAGTATTTT
>TRBV4-1|-|TRBJ2-7|TRBD1
CASSSRTGGGTSGLYEQYF
TGCGCCAGCAGCTCGAGGACAGGGGGAGGCACTAGCGGACTCTACGAGCAGTACTTC
>TRBV18|-|TRBJ1-1|-
CASSPTSGTEAFF
TGTGCCAGCTCACCAACATCGGGAACTGAAGCTTTCTTT
>TRBV25-1|-|TRBJ1-1|-
CASSEYFAERGEAFF
TGTGCCAGCAGTGAATATTTCGCAGAGCGGGGTGAAGCTTTCTTT
>TRBV6-6|-|TRBJ1-5|-
CASSYRGLNQPQHF
TGTGCCAGCAGTTACCGGGGACTGAATCAGCCCCAGCATTTT
>TRBV5-1|-|TRBJ1-2|-
CASGLGGVYGYTF
TGCGCCAGCGGACTAGGAGGGGTGTATGGCTACACCTTC
>TRBV9|-|TRBJ2-5|-
CASAALGGETQYF
TGTGCCAGCGCCGCCCTAGGAGGGGAGACCCAGTACTTC
>TRBV10-2|-|TRBJ2-2|-
CASSSTGSNTGELFF
TGCGCCAGCAGTTCGACAGGTTCGAACACCGGGGAGCTGTTTTTT
>TRBV12-3/TRBV12-4|-|TRBJ2-1|-
CASSRPSSYNEQFF
TGTGCCAGCAGCCGGCCGAGCTCCTACAATGAGCAGTTCTTC
>TRBV6-1|-|TRBJ1-2|-
CASSDVGTGGGYGYTF
TGTGCCAGCAGTGACGTGGGGACCGGCGGGGGCTATGGCTACACCTTC
>TRBV6-5|once|TRBJ1-2|TRBD1
CASTEGAYGGYTF
TGTGCCAGCACCGAGGGGGCTTACGGTGGCTACACCTTC
>TRBV28|-|TRBJ2-5|TRBD2
CASSLSGLLAGGETQYF
TGTGCCAGCAGTTTGTCGGGCTTGCTAGCGGGGGGGGAGACCCAGTACTTC
>TRBV9|-|TRBJ2-3|-
CASSSSRGERTDTQYF
TGTGCCAGCAGCTCCAGTAGAGGGGAACGCACAGATACGCAGTATTTT
>TRBV20-1|-|TRBJ2-1|-
CSASASIGQPDNEQFF
TGCAGTGCTAGCGCTTCCATCGGACAGCCTGACAATGAGCAGTTCTTC
>TRBV23-1|once|TRBJ2-3|-
CASSPSRETRDTQYF
TGCGCCAGCAGTCCTAGCAGGGAGACTAGGGATACGCAGTATTTT
>TRBV28|-|TRBJ2-7|-
CASSPLTRTPPYEQYF
TGTGCCAGCAGTCCGCTGACTAGAACCCCCCCTTACGAGCAGTACTTC
>TRBV20-1|-|TRBJ2-5|-
CSASRSLGTLYQETQYF
TGCAGTGCTAGTCGGAGTCTCGGGACATTGTACCAAGAGACCCAGTACTTC
>TRBV5-4|-|TRBJ2-2|-
CASTLWENTGELFF
TGTGCCAGCACCCTTTGGGAGAACACCGGGGAGCTGTTTTTT
>TRBV7-2|-|TRBJ2-3|-
CASSPVGGPTDTQYF
TGTGCCAGCAGCCCCGTGGGGGGGCCGACAGATACGCAGTATTTT
>TRBV20-1|-|TRBJ2-7|TRBD2
CSAITSGSHEQYF
TGCAGTGCTATAACTAGCGGGTCCCACGAGCAGTACTTC
>TRBV18|-|TRBJ2-1|-
CASSPGRDPDNEQFF
TGTGCCAGCTCACCGGGACGCGATCCAGACAATGAGCAGTTCTTC
>TRBV4-1|-|TRBJ2-1|-
CASSQGTLNEQFF
TGCGCCAGCAGCCAAGGAACCCTCAATGAGCAGTTCTTC
>TRBV24-1|-|TRBJ2-2|-
CAAGSTGELFF
TGTGCCGCGGGGAGCACCGGGGAGCTGTTTTTT
>TRBV5-4|-|TRBJ2-6|-
CASSLGRMGGANVLTF
TGTGCCAGCAGCTTGGGGAGGATGGGTGGGGCCAACGTCCTGACTTTC
>TRBV29-1|-|TRBJ2-2|-
CSVELDTGELFF
TGCAGCGTTGAATTAGACACCGGGGAGCTGTTTTTT
>TRBV3-1|-|TRBJ2-1|TRBD2
CASSQGLAGVYNEQFF
TGTGCCAGCAGCCAAGGCCTAGCGGGAGTCTACAATGAGCAGTTCTTC
>TRBV15|-|TRBJ1-1|-
CATSPRDLRTEAFF
TGTGCCACCAGTCCCAGGGATTTGAGGACTGAAGCTTTCTTT
>TRBV20-1|-|TRBJ1-1|-
CSARDLKYTEVFF
TGCAGTGCTAGAGATTTGAAATACACTGAAGTTTTCTTT
>TRBV4-1|-|TRBJ2-7|-
CASSQGDGFYEQYF
TGCGCCAGCAGCCAAGGGGACGGTTTCTACGAGCAGTACTTC
>TRBV3-1|-|TRBJ2-1|-
CASSPSGNYNEQFF
TGTGCCAGTTCCCCGTCCGGCAACTACAATGAGCAGTTCTTC
>TRBV5-1|-|TRBJ2-7|-
CASSLVGSLLPSPYEQYF
TGCGCCAGCAGCTTGGTCGGCTCACTTCTACCCTCGCCTTACGAGCAGTACTTC
>TRBV7-9|few|TRBJ2-1|TRBD2
CASSPGLDEQFF
TGTGCCAGCAGCCCAGGACTAGATGAGCAGTTCTTC
>TRBV6-5|few|TRBJ1-1|-
CASSPGMNTEAFF
TGTGCCAGCAGTCCAGGTATGAACACTGAAGCTTTCTTT
>TRBV6-5|-|TRBJ2-4|-
CATQSGKNIQYF
TGTGCCACACAGTCCGGCAAAAACATTCAGTACTTC
>TRBV24-1|-|TRBJ1-3|-
CATIRFPNSGNTIYF
TGTGCCACCATACGTTTCCCCAACTCTGGAAACACCATATATTTT
>TRBV12-3/TRBV12-4|-|TRBJ1-2|-
CASSSQGTYGYTF
TGTGCCAGCAGTTCTCAGGGGACCTATGGCTACACCTTC
>TRBV30|-|TRBJ1-1|-
CAWSVARGTEAFF
TGTGCCTGGAGTGTGGCCAGGGGCACTGAAGCTTTCTTT
>TRBV28|-|TRBJ1-2|-
CASSLFFEGDYGYTF
TGTGCCAGCAGTTTATTTTTTGAGGGCGACTATGGCTACACCTTC